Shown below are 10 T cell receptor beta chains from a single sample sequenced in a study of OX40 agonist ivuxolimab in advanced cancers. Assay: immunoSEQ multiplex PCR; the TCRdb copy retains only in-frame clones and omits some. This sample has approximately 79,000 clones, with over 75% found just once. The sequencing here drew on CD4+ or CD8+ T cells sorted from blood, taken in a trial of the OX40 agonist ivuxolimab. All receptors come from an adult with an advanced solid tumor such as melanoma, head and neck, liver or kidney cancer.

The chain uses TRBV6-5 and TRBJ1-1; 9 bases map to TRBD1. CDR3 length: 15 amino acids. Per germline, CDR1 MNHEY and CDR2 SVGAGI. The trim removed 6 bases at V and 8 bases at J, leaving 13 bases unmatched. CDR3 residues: CASRLRDRESSEAFF. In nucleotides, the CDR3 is TGTGCCAGCAGACTCCGGGACAGGGAGTCCTCCGAAGCTTTCTTT.

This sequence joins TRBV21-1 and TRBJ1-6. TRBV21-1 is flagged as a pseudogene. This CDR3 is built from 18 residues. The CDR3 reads CASSIRCDGSREGSPLHF. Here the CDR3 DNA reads TGTGCCAGCAGCATCCGCTGCGACGGGTCTCGCGAGGGATCACCCCTCCACTTT.

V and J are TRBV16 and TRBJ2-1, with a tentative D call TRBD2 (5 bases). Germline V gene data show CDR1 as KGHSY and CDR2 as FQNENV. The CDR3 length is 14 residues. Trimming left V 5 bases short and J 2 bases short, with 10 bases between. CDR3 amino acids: CASSGWETYNEQFF. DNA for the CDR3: TGTGCCAGCAGCGGATGGGAGACCTACAATGAGCAGTTCTTC.

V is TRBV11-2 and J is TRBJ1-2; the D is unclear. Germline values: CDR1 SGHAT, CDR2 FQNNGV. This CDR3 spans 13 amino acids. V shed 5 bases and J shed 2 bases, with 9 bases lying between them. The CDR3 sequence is CASSASENYGYTF. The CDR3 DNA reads TGTGCCAGCAGCGCATCGGAGAACTATGGCTACACCTTC.

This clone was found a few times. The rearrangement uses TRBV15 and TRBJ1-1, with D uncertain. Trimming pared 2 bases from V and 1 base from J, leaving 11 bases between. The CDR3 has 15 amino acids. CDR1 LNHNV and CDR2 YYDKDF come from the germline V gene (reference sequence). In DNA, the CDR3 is TGTGCCACCAGCAGACTGACGTGGGGGAACACTGAAGCTTTCTTT. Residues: CATSRLTWGNTEAFF.

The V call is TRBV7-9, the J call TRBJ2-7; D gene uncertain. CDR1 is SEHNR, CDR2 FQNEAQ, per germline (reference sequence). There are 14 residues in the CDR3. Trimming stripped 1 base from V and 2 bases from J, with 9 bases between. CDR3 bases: TGTGCCAGCAGCTTAGGCTTACAAGCCTACGAGCAGTACTTC. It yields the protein CASSLGLQAYEQYF.

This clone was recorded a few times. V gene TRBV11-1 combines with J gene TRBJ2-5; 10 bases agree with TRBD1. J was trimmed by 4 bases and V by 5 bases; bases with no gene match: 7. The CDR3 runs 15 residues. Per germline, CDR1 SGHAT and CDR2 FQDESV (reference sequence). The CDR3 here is CASSLRTGGGETQYF. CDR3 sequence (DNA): TGTGCCAGCAGCCTAAGGACAGGGGGGGGAGAGACCCAGTACTTC.

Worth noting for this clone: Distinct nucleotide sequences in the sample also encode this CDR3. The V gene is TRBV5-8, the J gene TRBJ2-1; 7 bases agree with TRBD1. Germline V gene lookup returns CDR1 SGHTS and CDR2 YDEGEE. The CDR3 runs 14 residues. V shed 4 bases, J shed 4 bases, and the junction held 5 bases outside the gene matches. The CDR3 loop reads CASSRDRLYNEQFF. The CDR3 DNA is TGTGCCAGCAGCCGGGACAGACTTTACAATGAGCAGTTCTTC. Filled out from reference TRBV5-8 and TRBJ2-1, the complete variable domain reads EAGVTQSPTHLIKTRGQQATLRCSPISGHTSVYWYQQALGLGLQFLLWYDEGEERNRGNFPPRFSGRQFPNYSSELNVNALELEDSALYLCASSRDRLYNEQFFGPGTRLTVL.

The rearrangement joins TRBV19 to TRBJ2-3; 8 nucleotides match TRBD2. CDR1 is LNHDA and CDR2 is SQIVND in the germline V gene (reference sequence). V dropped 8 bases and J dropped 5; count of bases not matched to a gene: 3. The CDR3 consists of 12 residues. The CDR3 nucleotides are TGTGCCAGTCGGGAGGGCCGAGATACGCAGTATTTT. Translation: CASREGRDTQYF. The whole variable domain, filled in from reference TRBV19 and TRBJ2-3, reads DGGITQSPKYLFRKEGQNVTLSCEQNLNHDAMYWYRQDPGQGLRLIYYSQIVNDFQKGDIAEGYSVSREKKESFPLTVTSAQKNPTAFYLCASREGRDTQYFGPGTRLTVL.

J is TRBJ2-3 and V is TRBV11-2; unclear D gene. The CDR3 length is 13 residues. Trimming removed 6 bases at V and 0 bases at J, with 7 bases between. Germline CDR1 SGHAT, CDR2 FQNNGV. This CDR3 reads CASRPGSTDTQYF. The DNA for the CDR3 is TGTGCCAGCAGACCCGGGAGCACAGATACGCAGTATTTT.